This T cell receptor (beta chain) emerged from a study of CD8 T cells in ankylosing spondylitis. General study points: What seemed typical of ankylosing spondylitis blood was a TCR beta motif built from roughly eight highly homologous variants.

Germline-derived CDR1 and CDR2 are SGHRS and YFSETQ. V lost 4 bases and J 3 bases, leaving 21 bases between the germline ends. This CDR3 is 17 amino acids long. TCRdb reanalysed the 5' RACE reads using MiXCR and keeps one entry per CDR3 protein. Of more than 250,000 distinct CDR3 sequences listed, roughly 12% were seen once; the top ten hold roughly 9.2%. A few counts support this clonotype. Its antigen is currently unknown. This receptor was taken from a female donor with ankylosing spondylitis or in good health (not recorded which). Sequencing was done on a sample of blood, either unsorted or a sorted T cell fraction (not recorded which). V is TRBV5-1 and J is TRBJ2-3; D assignment may be TRBD1 or TRBD2 (5 bases each). The DNA of the CDR3 is TGCGCCAGCAGCCAAACTTTCCGGGACCCCCTAACAGATACGCAGTATTTT. The encoded protein is CASSQTFRDPLTDTQYF.